This TCR beta chain was sequenced during a study of cytomegalovirus exposure and HLA in healthy donors (TCRdb year 2017). Study-level background: According to a later analysis, the 120 or so validation repertoires were produced on the same platform as the 680 or so repertoires of the first cohort. The aim of the study was to test whether cataloging public T cell receptors could identify signatures of past pathogen exposure. High-throughput TCR immunosequencing, statistical association of individual TCRs with disease status, and machine learning were combined to predict cytomegalovirus infection status. Besides the first cohort of some 670 subjects, a separate validation cohort made up of over a hundred different subjects was used. The research as a whole found: A later analysis had no HLA typing for the validation cohort, so co-occurrence there was scored across all 130 or so repertoires. In vitro tests confirmed that a few of the cytomegalovirus-associated TCR beta chains recognize cytomegalovirus antigens. The study gave a list of 150 to 200 TCR beta chains associated with cytomegalovirus. Across donors, most TCR sequences were observed very rarely, whereas some public TCRs were present in many individuals. According to the authors, the approach could potentially be generalized to other disease states and immunological phenotypes. The classifier was reported to diagnose cytomegalovirus status with high specificity and sensitivity in both the original and validation cohorts. In a later analysis, TCRs clustered in the first cohort were found to also tend to co-occur in the 120 or so validation repertoires, with around 94% of cluster scores above 0.

V loses 1 base of germline sequence and J loses 0 bases, and the interval between the two ends is 6 bases. CDR1 and CDR2, looked up from the germline V gene, are SNHLY and FYNNEI. The CDR3 runs 14 residues from the cysteine to the phenylalanine. The kept DNA is CDR3 alone, 42 bases in frame from the first base. Receptor libraries were prepared by the immunoSEQ multiplex PCR assay. On the authors' methods: A statistical classification framework was built to diagnose cytomegalovirus status from the catalog of TCR beta chain sequences. What TCRdb holds here is the immuneACCESS table cut down to in-frame rearrangements. Part of the clones is not present; checked against another copy, under half of the missing clones reflect an unresolved V gene, and the others are unexplained. Clone size and the V and J calls come from that table; the DNA yielded D and trimming. The sample table records over 100,000 clones; about nine tenths of these occur just once. The ten largest clones capture 2% to 2.5% of the sample.

The donors belonged to the validation cohort of about 120 subjects, which was separate from the roughly 700-subject first cohort. About this clone itself: The target of this receptor is not known. No base quality values were provided; no much bigger clone lies one nucleotide off.

The chain joins TRBV2 to TRBJ1-1, and perhaps TRBD1 as D gene, on 5 matching bases. Sample: PBMCs. The source is a woman in her late teens or twenties in good health and CMV-seronegative. The CDR3 corresponds to CASSEGGLNTEAFF. DNA sequence: TGTGCCAGCAGTGAAGGGGGCTTGAACACTGAAGCTTTCTTT.